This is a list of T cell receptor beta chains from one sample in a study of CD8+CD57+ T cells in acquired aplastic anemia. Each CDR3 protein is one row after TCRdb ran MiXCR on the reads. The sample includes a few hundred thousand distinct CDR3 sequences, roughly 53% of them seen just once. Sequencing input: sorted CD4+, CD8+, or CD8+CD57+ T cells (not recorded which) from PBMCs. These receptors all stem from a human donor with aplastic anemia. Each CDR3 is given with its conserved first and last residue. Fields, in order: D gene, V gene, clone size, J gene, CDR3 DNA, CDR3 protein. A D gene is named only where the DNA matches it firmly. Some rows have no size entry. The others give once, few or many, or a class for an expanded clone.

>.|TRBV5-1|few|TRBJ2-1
TGCGCCAGCAGCTTGGTTTCAGGGTCGGACAATGAGCAGTTCTTC
CASSLVSGSDNEQFF
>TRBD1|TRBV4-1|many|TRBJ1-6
TGCGCCAGCAGCCTAGGCCGGGACAGGGTAGGGTCACCCCTCCACTTT
CASSLGRDRVGSPLHF
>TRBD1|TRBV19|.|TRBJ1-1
TGTGCCAGTAGTTCGACAGGGGATGAAGCTTTCTTT
CASSSTGDEAFF
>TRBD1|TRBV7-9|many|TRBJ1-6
TGTGCCAGCAACGCCCGGGGCACAGGGGATTCACCCCTCCACTTT
CASNARGTGDSPLHF
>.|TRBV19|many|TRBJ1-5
TGTGCCAGTAGTTTAAGACTGTCGGTGGGCAATCAGCCCCAGCATTTT
CASSLRLSVGNQPQHF
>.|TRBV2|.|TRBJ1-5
TGTGACAGCAGTGTCCCGACTAGCGGGGGGGCATCGAGGATCCAGCCCCAGCATTTT
CDSSVPTSGGASRIQPQHF
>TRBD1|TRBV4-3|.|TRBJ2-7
TGCGCCAGCAGCCAAGGACCGGGACAGGGGAAAAACGAGCAGTACTTC
CASSQGPGQGKNEQYF
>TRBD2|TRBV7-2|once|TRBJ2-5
TGTGCCAGCAGCGTCCCTAGCGGGGGGGGGACCCAGTACTTC
CASSVPSGGGTQYF
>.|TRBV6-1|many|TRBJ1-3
TGTGCCAGCATTGGAGGTTTCTCTGGAAACACCATATATTTT
CASIGGFSGNTIYF
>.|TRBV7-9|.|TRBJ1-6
TGTGCCAGCAGCCCCTTAGTTTGGAATTCACCCCTCCACTTT
CASSPLVWNSPLHF
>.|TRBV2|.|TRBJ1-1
TGTGCCAGCAACGCGAACACTGAAGCTTTCTTT
CASNANTEAFF
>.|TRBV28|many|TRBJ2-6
TGTGCCAGCAGCCCTTGGTCGGCAGGGCTATTAGCCTCTGGGGCCAACGTCCTGACTTTC
CASSPWSAGLLASGANVLTF
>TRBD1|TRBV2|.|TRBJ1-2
TGTGCCAGCAGGGGACAGTCCGTCAACTATGGCTACACCTTC
CASRGQSVNYGYTF
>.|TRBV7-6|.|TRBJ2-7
TGTGCCAGCAGCCCTCTGCCCCAGTACGAGCAGTACTTC
CASSPLPQYEQYF
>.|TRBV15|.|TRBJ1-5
TGTGCCACCAGCAGAGATCGGGACGCCTCGCCCCAGCATTTT
CATSRDRDASPQHF
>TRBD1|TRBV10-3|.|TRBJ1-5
TGTGCGACGACGCGAGGGACAGCAGACAATCAGCCCCAGCATTTT
CATTRGTADNQPQHF
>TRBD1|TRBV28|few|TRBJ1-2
TGTGCCAGCAGCCGCAGGGGGGGGAGAGGCTATGGCTACACCTTC
CASSRRGGRGYGYTF
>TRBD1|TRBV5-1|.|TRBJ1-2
TGCGCCAGCAGCGGGACAGCCAACTCGGCCTATGGCTACACCTTC
CASSGTANSAYGYTF
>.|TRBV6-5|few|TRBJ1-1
TGTGCCAGCACCCTGGGGAGGGCGTACACTGAAGCTTTCTTT
CASTLGRAYTEAFF
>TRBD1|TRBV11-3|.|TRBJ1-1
TGTGCCAGCAGCCTGACCGGGACAGTTAGTACTGAAGCTTTCTTT
CASSLTGTVSTEAFF
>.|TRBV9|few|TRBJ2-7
TGTGCCAGCAGCGTAGCTGGAGGGAGGCCTGCGGACGAGCAGTACTTC
CASSVAGGRPADEQYF
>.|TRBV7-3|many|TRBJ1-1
TGTGCCAGCAGCTTACAGGATAACACTGAAGCTTTCTTT
CASSLQDNTEAFF
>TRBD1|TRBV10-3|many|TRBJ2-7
TGTGCCATCAGTATGGGACAGGGGAGCTACGAGCAGTACTTC
CAISMGQGSYEQYF
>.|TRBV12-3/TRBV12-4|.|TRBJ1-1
TGTGCCAGCAGGATGGACACTGAAGCTTTCTTT
CASRMDTEAFF
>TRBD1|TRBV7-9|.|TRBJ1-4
TGTGCCAGCAGCTTAGGACAGGGGACGGTGGGAACTAATGGAAAACTGTTTTTT
CASSLGQGTVGTNGKLFF
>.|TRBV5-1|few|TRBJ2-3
TGCGCCAGCAGCTTGGGGAGCAGGGGCCCCACAGATACGCAGTATTTT
CASSLGSRGPTDTQYF
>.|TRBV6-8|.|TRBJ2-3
TGTGCCAGCAACGAATTGGCAGGGGACACAGATACGCAGTATTTT
CASNELAGDTDTQYF
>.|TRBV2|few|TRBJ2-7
TGTGCCAGCAGGACAGCCTACGAGCAGTACTTC
CASRTAYEQYF